This T cell receptor beta chain was recorded in a study of cytomegalovirus exposure and HLA in healthy donors. Study-wide background: The approximately 120 validation repertoires were reported in a later analysis to have been generated on the same platform as the roughly 670 first-cohort repertoires.

Trimming shortened V by 1 base and J by 2 bases, and 6 bases separated the two germline ends. CDR3 length: 14 amino acids. The germline V gene encodes CDR1 SGHVS and CDR2 FNYEAQ. Broader study findings: Confirmation was obtained in vitro that three CMV-associated chains are specific for CMV antigens. Cytomegalovirus-associated status was assigned to 164 TCR beta chains.

Among the roughly 120 subjects of the validation cohort, separate from the roughly 700-subject first cohort, were the donors. Sequencing used immunoSEQ multiplex PCR; TCRdb keeps in-frame clones, though not all of them. Of 160,000 or so clones in the sample, roughly nine tenths were seen once. Points on this clone: Its antigen is unidentified.

Sequencing was performed on PBMCs. The clonotype originates from a young man in good health and CMV-seropositive. This chain connects TRBV7-6 to TRBJ2-1, with D perhaps TRBD2 (5 bases). The CDR3 spells CASSLGGPYNEQFF. CDR3 DNA sequence: TGTGCCAGCAGCTTAGGAGGGCCCTACAATGAGCAGTTCTTC.